The 29 T cell receptor beta chains below were found in one sample sequenced in a study of post-analysis software for immune sequencing data. Study findings and constraints: Elevated frequency relative to controls characterized four or five TRBV segments in patients, TRBV5-6, TRBV5-1 and TRBV20-1 among them.

Antigen specificity for these receptors is unknown. The library was made from cDNA and included unique molecular identifiers. One entry per CDR3 protein results from TCRdb running MiXCR on the PCR reads. The sample carries some 450,000 distinct CDR3 sequences, 40% to 55% recorded once. Sequences were obtained from blood. These receptors all come from a girl between 5 and 17 years old with multiple sclerosis.

In this sample, this clonotype turned up a few times. The rearrangement joins TRBV29-1 to TRBJ2-5, with D perhaps matching TRBD1 or TRBD2 (6 bases each). Trimming left V 5 bases short and J 1 base short, with 14 bases between. The germline CDR1 and CDR2 sequences are SQVTM and ANQGSEA. CDR3 length: 14 residues. CDR3 region: CSVQRGEFQETQYF. CDR3 DNA: TGCAGCGTTCAAAGGGGGGAGTTCCAAGAGACCCAGTACTTC.

This clonotype has a count of ten or more. J is TRBJ2-5 and V is TRBV14; D unclear. Per germline, CDR1 SGHDN and CDR2 FVKESK. The CDR3 covers 12 residues. Trimming pared 0 bases from V and 5 bases from J, leaving 4 bases between. The CDR3 DNA reads as TGTGCCAGCAGCCAAGATGGCGAGACCCAGTACTTC. Translating it yields CASSQDGETQYF.

This clonotype was counted only a few times. The rearrangement uses TRBV6-1 and TRBJ1-2; 9 positions match TRBD1. The ends lost 1 base at V and 5 bases at J; junction bases unmatched: 2. This CDR3 region has 14 residues. Germline values: CDR1 MNHNS, CDR2 SASEGT. CDR3 nucleotides: TGTGCCAGCAGTGAAGGGACAGGGGTTTATGGCTACACCTTC. Protein sequence: CASSEGTGVYGYTF.

This chain links TRBV7-6 with TRBJ1-1, with D perhaps matching TRBD1 (6 bases). Germline loops: CDR1 SGHVS, CDR2 FNYEAQ. The V and J ends lost 0 bases and 5 bases respectively, with 10 bases between them. The length of the CDR3 is 14 residues. CDR3 in amino acids: CASSLAAGQTEAFF. CDR3 DNA: TGTGCCAGCAGCTTAGCCGCAGGACAGACTGAAGCTTTCTTT.

This clonotype showed up just a few times. This chain uses TRBV12-5 with TRBJ2-1; TRBD2 agrees at 7 bases. With V trimmed by 9 bases and J by 3 bases, 2 bases remained unmatched. The V gene's germline CDR1 is LGHNT and CDR2 FRNRAP. The CDR3 totals 12 residues. CDR3 in amino acids: CASASGYNEQFF. The CDR3 nucleotides read TGTGCTAGCGCTAGCGGCTACAATGAGCAGTTCTTC.

The gene calls are TRBV7-9 and TRBJ1-2; a possible D gene is TRBD1 (5 bases). Trimming cost V 5 bases and J 2 bases, with 12 bases left between them. Germline lookup yields CDR1 SEHNR and CDR2 FQNEAQ (reference sequence). This CDR3 is 14 amino acids long. This CDR3 is CASSPGGGNYGYTF. CDR3 DNA: TGTGCCAGCAGCCCCGGGGGGGGGAACTATGGCTACACCTTC.

The rearrangement joins TRBV9 to TRBJ2-1, with a weak D call TRBD2 (6 bases). Trimming removed 10 bases at V and 8 bases at J, with 19 bases between. Germline CDR1 SGDLS, CDR2 YYNGEE. The CDR3 spans 13 residues. The CDR3 DNA sequence: TGTGCCTCGGCGGGGATAAGCAAGTATGAGCAGTTCTTC. Translating it yields CASAGISKYEQFF.

V and J are TRBV6-5 and TRBJ1-1; no firm D call. The V end was cut by 4 bases, the J end by 4 bases, with 13 bases between. There are 14 residues in the CDR3. CDR1 is MNHEY and CDR2 is SVGAGI in the germline V gene. CDR3 protein: CASSSQGRFTEAFF. CDR3 DNA: TGTGCCAGCAGTTCCCAAGGAAGGTTCACTGAAGCTTTCTTT.

J is TRBJ2-1 and V is TRBV5-1, with 12 positions matching TRBD2. The CDR3 totals 16 residues. Trimming removed 2 bases from V and 3 bases from J; junction bases left unmatched: 3. Germline lookup yields CDR1 SGHRS and CDR2 YFSETQ. CDR3 region: CASSFRTSGDYNEQFF. CDR3 sequence (DNA): TGCGCCAGCAGCTTCCGGACTAGCGGGGACTACAATGAGCAGTTCTTC. The full variable domain, in which reference TRBV5-1 and TRBJ2-1 provide the parts outside the CDR3, is KAGVTQTPRYLIKTRGQQVTLSCSPISGHRSVSWYQQTPGQGLQFLFEYFSETQRNKGNFPGRFSGRQFSNSRSEMNVSTLELGDSALYLCASSFRTSGDYNEQFFGPGTRLTVL.

This clonotype has a handful of counts. The gene calls are TRBV27 and TRBJ2-1; 10 bases are a match to TRBD2. V lost 5 bases to trimming and J lost 7 bases; unmatched junction nucleotides: 8. The CDR3 totals 15 residues. CDR1 MNHEY and CDR2 SMNVEV come from the germline V gene (reference sequence). The CDR3 DNA sequence: TGTGCCAGCAGTATTCTAGCGGGAGACAGGAATGAGCAGTTCTTC. Protein: CASSILAGDRNEQFF.

The V and J genes are TRBV12-3 or TRBV12-4 and TRBJ2-1; D call uncertain. The germline V and J ends were trimmed by 4 bases and 3 bases, with 10 bases remaining between them. The CDR3 sequence is 14 residues long. The CDR3 coding sequence is TGTGCCAGCAGTTCCCCAAACCTCTACAATGAGCAGTTCTTC. Translated, it gives CASSSPNLYNEQFF.

The chain links TRBV10-3 to TRBJ1-1; 7 bases are a match to TRBD1. V dropped 3 bases and J dropped 4; count of bases not matched to a gene: 5. Germline CDR1 is ENHRY and CDR2 is SYGVKD. This CDR3 spans 14 amino acids. CDR3 nucleotide sequence: TGTGCCATCAGTGAACAACAGGGGACCACTGAAGCTTTCTTT. It codes for CAISEQQGTTEAFF.

The sample holds one count of this clonotype. The J gene is TRBJ2-7, the V gene TRBV6-5; 7 bases are shared with TRBD1. Germline CDR1 MNHEY, CDR2 SVGAGI. The CDR3 contains 14 residues. Trimming cost V 6 bases and J 4 bases; bases outside gene matches: 9. DNA for the CDR3: TGTGCCAGCAGGCAAAACAGGGGTCGGTACGAGCAGTACTTC. Amino acid sequence: CASRQNRGRYEQYF.

The chain couples TRBV6-2 or TRBV6-3 to TRBJ2-1; 10 bases agree with TRBD2. J lost 5 bases, V lost 1 base, and 8 bases had no gene match. Germline CDR1 MNHEY, CDR2 SVGEGT. This CDR3 has 17 residues. The CDR3 DNA sequence: TGTGCCAGCAGTTACTGGGCTAGCGGGAGTGATGACAATGAGCAGTTCTTC. Protein product: CASSYWASGSDDNEQFF.

This clonotype has only a few counts. The chain recombines TRBV11-2 with TRBJ2-1; D unresolved. CDR3 size: 14 residues. CDR1 SGHAT and CDR2 FQNNGV come from the germline V gene. Trimming shortened V by 1 base and J by 5 bases, and 9 bases separated the two germline ends. CDR3 protein: CASSLGYPDNEQFF. In nucleotides, the CDR3 is TGTGCCAGCAGCTTAGGCTACCCTGACAATGAGCAGTTCTTC.

The rearrangement joins TRBV6-5 to TRBJ1-5; D ambiguous. CDR1 and CDR2 from the germline V gene are MNHEY and SVGAGI. CDR3 length: 14 residues. Trimming took off 7 bases at V and 5 bases at J, with 15 bases between the two ends. Here the CDR3 DNA reads TGTGCCAGCATGAGTTTCCACAGAGATCAGCCCCAGCATTTT. Its translation is CASMSFHRDQPQHF.

Only a few counts were recorded for this clonotype. The chain couples TRBV15 to TRBJ1-2; tentatively, D is TRBD1 (5 bases). CDR3 length: 14 amino acids. With 5 bases removed from V and 7 bases from J, the gap between germline ends came to 17 bases. Per the germline V gene, CDR1 is LNHNV and CDR2 is YYDKDF (reference sequence). CDR3 residues: CATSPGPSPLGYTF. The CDR3 region has the DNA TGTGCCACCAGCCCGGGACCGAGTCCTCTTGGCTACACCTTC.

The CDR3 reads CASRSTSGRRDEQFF. In DNA, the CDR3 is TGTGCCAGCAGATCCACTAGCGGGAGGCGCGATGAGCAGTTCTTC. The V and J genes are TRBV28 and TRBJ2-1; TRBD2 aligns across 12 bases. Germline lookup yields CDR1 MDHEN and CDR2 SYDVKM. V trimming: 6 bases; J trimming: 8 bases; junction bases outside the gene matches: 8. This CDR3 comprises 15 residues.

The table lists this clonotype with a few counts. V and J are TRBV3-1 and TRBJ1-2; TRBD1 aligns across 7 bases. Germline loops: CDR1 LGHDT, CDR2 YNNKEL (reference sequence). CDR3 size: 16 residues. The J segment lost 2 bases and the V segment lost 4 bases, leaving 10 bases of the junction unmatched. CDR3 in DNA: TGTGCCAGCAGCCTAAATCACAGGGGATCCAACTATGGCTACACCTTC. This sequence encodes CASSLNHRGSNYGYTF.

CDR3 in amino acids: CASSSITQGETQYF. CDR3 DNA: TGTGCCAGCAGTTCCATCACGCAGGGGGAGACCCAGTACTTC. This chain connects TRBV12-3 or TRBV12-4 to TRBJ2-5; maybe TRBD1 (6 bases). The V end lost 4 bases, the J end lost 5 bases, and 14 bases lay between the germline ends. The CDR3 has 14 amino acids.

J is TRBJ2-1 and V is TRBV29-1, with D perhaps TRBD2 (5 bases). The J call may not be correct, given that the DNA end is closer to TRBJ2-7. CDR1 is SQVTM and CDR2 is ANQGSEA in the germline V gene. This CDR3 spans 16 amino acids. Here the CDR3 reads CSVQGVQADSHNEQYF. CDR3 nucleotides: TGCAGCGTTCAAGGTGTTCAAGCGGACTCCCACAATGAGCAGTACTTC.

This clonotype was counted between two and nine times. The J gene is TRBJ2-1, the V gene TRBV5-1; 8 positions agree with TRBD2. With V trimmed by 5 bases and J by 7 bases, 11 bases remained unmatched. The CDR3 is 15 amino acids. The germline gives CDR1 SGHRS, CDR2 YFSETQ. The DNA for the CDR3 is TGCGCCAGCAGAACTAGCGGCCACGAGGTAAATGAGCAGTTCTTC. This gives the protein CASRTSGHEVNEQFF. The full variable domain, with the rest looked up from reference TRBV5-1 and TRBJ2-1, is KAGVTQTPRYLIKTRGQQVTLSCSPISGHRSVSWYQQTPGQGLQFLFEYFSETQRNKGNFPGRFSGRQFSNSRSEMNVSTLELGDSALYLCASRTSGHEVNEQFFGPGTRLTVL.

Here the CDR3 reads CASSIQRESETQYF. For the CDR3, the DNA is TGTGCCAGCAGTATACAGCGGGAGTCGGAGACCCAGTACTTC. V is TRBV28 and J is TRBJ2-7; 8 bases agree with TRBD2. The closer fit of TRBJ2-5 to the DNA end suggests the J call may be wrong. CDR3 size: 14 residues. Germline CDR1 and CDR2: MDHEN and SYDVKM.

The chain couples TRBV3-1 to TRBJ2-1; 11 bases agree with TRBD2. Germline CDR1 LGHDT, CDR2 YNNKEL (reference sequence). V gave up 0 bases and J gave up 10 bases; unmatched junction bases: 5. This CDR3 has 15 amino acids. The DNA for the CDR3 is TGTGCCAGCAGCCAAGACGGGCTAGCGGGAGGCGAGCAGTTCTTC. This sequence encodes CASSQDGLAGGEQFF.

The gene calls are TRBV4-2 and TRBJ2-7, with 9 bases lining up with TRBD2. The J segment lost 3 bases and the V segment lost 1 base, leaving 7 bases of the junction unmatched. Germline V gives CDR1 LGHNA, CDR2 YNFKEQ. The CDR3 is 16 amino acids. The chain's CDR3 is CASSQARLAGVYEQYF. CDR3 coding DNA: TGTGCCAGCAGCCAAGCCCGGTTAGCGGGAGTCTACGAGCAGTACTTC.

The sample holds a few counts of this clonotype. V gene TRBV6-5 combines with J gene TRBJ2-5, with 8 bases matching TRBD1. Germline V gene sequence: CDR1 MNHEY, CDR2 SVGAGI. The V gene end was trimmed by 6 bases and the J gene end by 5 bases; junction bases not matched to a gene: 8. This CDR3 region has 14 residues. As DNA, the CDR3 is TGTGCCAGCAGCCCGGCAGGGGGCCTTGAGACCCAGTACTTC. Amino acids: CASSPAGGLETQYF.

About this clonotype itself: One junction end does not reproduce the germline sequence, and a read error may be involved. V gene TRBV5-1 combines with J gene TRBJ2-5; D might be TRBD2 (5 bases). There are 18 residues in the CDR3. Germline assignment: CDR1 SGHRS and CDR2 YFSETQ. In nucleotides, the CDR3 is TGCACCAGCAGCTTAGAGGAGTACGGGCGGGCCTTTGGGGAGACCCAGTACTTC. Protein product: CTSSLEEYGRAFGETQYF.

This chain links TRBV3-1 with TRBJ1-2; D remains ambiguous. V lost 0 bases and J lost 3, with 14 bases in between. Germline-derived CDR1 and CDR2 are LGHDT and YNNKEL (reference sequence). CDR3 length: 16 amino acids. The CDR3 DNA reads TGTGCCAGCAGCCAAGAAAAGGCTTTAGGATACTATGGCTACACCTTC. Its translation is CASSQEKALGYYGYTF.

The genes are TRBV25-1 and TRBJ2-1; TRBD2 aligns across 8 bases. The CDR3 totals 17 residues. Germline V lookup: CDR1 MGHDK, CDR2 SYGVNS. V lost 6 bases to trimming and J lost 4 bases; unmatched junction nucleotides: 14. The CDR3 DNA reads as TGTGCCAGCAGCGCCGCCTTGGGGGCGGGGGGATACAATGAGCAGTTCTTC. Residues: CASSAALGAGGYNEQFF. The full variable domain, with the rest looked up from reference TRBV25-1 and TRBJ2-1, is EADIYQTPRYLVIGTGKKITLECSQTMGHDKMYWYQQDPGMELHLIHYSYGVNSTEKGDLSSESTVSRIRTEHFPLTLESARPSHTSQYLCASSAALGAGGYNEQFFGPGTRLTVL.